This TCR beta chain came from a study of graft-versus-host responses after intestinal transplantation. Study as a whole: Recipients had multivisceral, liver-intestinal, or isolated intestinal transplants. The whole recipient group had anti-thymocyte globulin induction followed by tacrolimus and steroids for roughly three years.

Notes on this clone: The antigen is unknown.

Notes on the study in general: Allografts carried high graft-versus-host to host-versus-graft clonal ratios in patients having graft-donor T cell macrochimerism. The study associated peak circulating GvH clone levels with early post-transplant HvG declines.

There are 19 residues in the CDR3. CDR1 is SGHTA, CDR2 FQGNSA, per germline. After removal of 5 bases from V and 4 bases from J, the junction contained 18 bases not matched to a gene. Sequencing was performed with immunoSEQ multiplex PCR; in TCRdb, only in-frame clones are kept and a portion is missing. The table includes 99,000 or so clones, about 90% detected once. V is TRBV7-2 and J is TRBJ2-1, with 9 bases aligning to TRBD2. This TCR was recovered from a human donor who received an intestinal transplant. Material: unstimulated CD4+ T cells sorted from spleen or lymph node cells, obtained before intestinal transplant. The CDR3 here is CASSTPGTSKRGAYNEQFF. CDR3 DNA sequence: TGTGCCAGCAGCACGCCCGGGACTAGCAAACGAGGGGCTTACAATGAGCAGTTCTTC.